The clone carrying this TCR beta chain appeared many times. CD25-based Treg depletion was applied to purified naive CD4+ T cells. TCRdb independently ran MiXCR on the 5' RACE reads; one entry per CDR3 protein. Found here are about 54,000 distinct CDR3 sequences, more than 15% of them singletons; the top ten hold approximately 2.5%. V lost 7 bases and J 0 bases, leaving 10 bases between the germline ends. CDR1 MNHEY and CDR2 SVGEGT come from the germline V gene. The CDR3 totals 15 residues. J is TRBJ2-6 and V is TRBV6-2 or TRBV6-3; TRBD2 is a possible D gene (5 bases). The TCR comes from a female donor with breast cancer. Sample: naive CD4+ T cells sorted from blood. Subset indicated: naive CD4+ T cells, CD4+CD45RA+CD25-. CDR3 protein: CASIRGHSGANVLTF. CDR3 DNA: TGTGCCAGCATCCGGGGTCACTCTGGGGCCAACGTCCTGACTTTC.